This T cell receptor (beta chain) was captured in a study of T cells after yellow fever vaccination (dated by TCRdb to between 2018 and 2021). As for the study more broadly: The SMART-Seq v4 Ultra Low Input RNA kit was used to prepare libraries from fractions with low cell numbers. Blood was drawn at multiple timepoints before and after primary and secondary immunization, with bulk PBMC replicates and cell subsets isolated. To track T-cell clones before and after primary and booster YFV17D yellow fever vaccination, bulk TCR alpha and beta repertoires were sequenced longitudinally. Two healthy male donors, one aged 18 to 30 and one aged 30 to 40 years, were included in the cohort.

TCR cDNA was synthesized by 5'RACE template switching, through which a universal primer site and unique molecular identifiers were introduced. Priming of cDNA synthesis was performed from both the TCR alpha and TCR beta constant segments. Libraries were amplified in two PCR steps, with sample barcodes and sequencing adapters added in the second step. Libraries were sequenced on Illumina HiSeq 2500 (2x100 bp) or NovaSeq (2x150 bp). For the original study's pipeline: MIGEC handled demultiplexing of reads and collapsing into UMI consensus sequences, while MiXCR performed V(D)J alignment. Using edgeR on replicate PBMC samples, clonotypes were called vaccine-responding if FDR was below 0.01 and the log2 fold change was above 5 up to day 15. CD4 or CD8 identity was assigned to each bulk clonotype according to whether the clonotype was present at higher abundance in the sequenced CD4 repertoire or the sequenced CD8 repertoire. TCRdb reprocessed the public reads (quality trimming at Q25 with fastp, clone calling with MiXCR) and kept in-frame beta chains. Rows are unified per CDR3 protein, each entry keeping the most common DNA and genes. For this entry, the V and J calls and clone size follow TCRdb and not the study's own pipeline. In this sample the table shows 360,000 or so distinct CDR3 sequences, 9.5% to 13% of which occur a single time. The ten largest clonotypes hold less than 20% of the sample.

The intended sense of this specimen's treatment or condition label: live attenuated yellow fever vaccine strain. Two biological replicates of bulk PBMCs were collected at each blood-draw timepoint. A standard Ficoll-Paque protocol was used to isolate PBMCs from peripheral blood. RNA was extracted with TriZol from bulk PBMCs, CD4 and CD8 fractions, and dextramer-positive and dextramer-negative fractions. Findings and caveats that apply to the study as a whole: A small share of clonotypes occurred in both CD4 and CD8 compartments, likely arising from convergent recombination. Most clones expanded after primary vaccination (96% of CD4 and over 80% of CD8) were re-detected after the booster, suggesting that broad memory maintenance occurred. Only two donors were included in the study, so the extent to which the findings can be generalized is limited. Compared with the primary T-cell response, the secondary T-cell response was weaker but faster, peaking on day 5 rather than day 15. Computational filtering was needed because FACS-sorted repertoires could contain abundant contaminating clonotypes from the bulk population.

The germline V gene supplies CDR1 SNHLY and CDR2 FYNNEI. Its CDR3 holds 14 amino acids, cysteine through phenylalanine. Only the CDR3 portion is preserved as DNA: 42 bases, with reading frame beginning at the first base. Deletion took 8 bases off V and 6 bases off J, with a span of 17 bases between the germline ends. A remark on this clonotype: Which antigen it targets is not known. Per-base qualities were not stored, and no clone one base away is much larger.

The material was PBMCs, obtained on the day of the first yellow fever vaccination. The source of this sequence is a man between 18 and 35 years old who received the YFV17D yellow fever vaccine. The chain couples TRBV2 to TRBJ1-5; possibly the D gene is TRBD1, per 6 matching bases. The CDR3 has the sequence CASSSEGEVQPQHF. Read as DNA, the sequence is TGTGCCAGCTCAAGTGAGGGGGAGGTTCAGCCCCAGCATTTT.